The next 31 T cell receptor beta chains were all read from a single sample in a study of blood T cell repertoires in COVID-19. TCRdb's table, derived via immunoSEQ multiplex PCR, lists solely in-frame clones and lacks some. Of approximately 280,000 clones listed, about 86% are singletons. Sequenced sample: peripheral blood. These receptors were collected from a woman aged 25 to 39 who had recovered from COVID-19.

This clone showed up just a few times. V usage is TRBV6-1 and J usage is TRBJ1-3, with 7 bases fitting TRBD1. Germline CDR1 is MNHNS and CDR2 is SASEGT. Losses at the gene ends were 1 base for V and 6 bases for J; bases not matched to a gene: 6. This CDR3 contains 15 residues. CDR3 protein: CASSEGDSSLNTIYF. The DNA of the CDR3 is TGTGCCAGCAGTGAAGGGGACAGCTCATTAAACACCATATATTTT.

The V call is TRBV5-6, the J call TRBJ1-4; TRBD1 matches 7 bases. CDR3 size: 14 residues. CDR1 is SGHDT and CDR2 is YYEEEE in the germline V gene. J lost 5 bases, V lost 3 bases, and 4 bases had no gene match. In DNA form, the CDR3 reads TGTGCCAGCAGCTCGGACAGGATGAATGAAAAACTGTTTTTT. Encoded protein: CASSSDRMNEKLFF.

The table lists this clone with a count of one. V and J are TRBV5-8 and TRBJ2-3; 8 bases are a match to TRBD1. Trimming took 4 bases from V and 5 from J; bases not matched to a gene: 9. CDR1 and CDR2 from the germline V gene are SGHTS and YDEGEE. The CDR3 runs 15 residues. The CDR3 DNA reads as TGTGCCAGCAGCCGGGGACAGGCCCTCGGAGATACGCAGTATTTT. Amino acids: CASSRGQALGDTQYF.

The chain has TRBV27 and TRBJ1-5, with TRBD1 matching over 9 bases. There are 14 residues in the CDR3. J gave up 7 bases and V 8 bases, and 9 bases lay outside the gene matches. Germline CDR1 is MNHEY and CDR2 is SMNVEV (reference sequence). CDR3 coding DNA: TGTGCCAGCGGACGGACAGGGGCAGGGCAGCCCCAGCATTTT. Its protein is CASGRTGAGQPQHF.

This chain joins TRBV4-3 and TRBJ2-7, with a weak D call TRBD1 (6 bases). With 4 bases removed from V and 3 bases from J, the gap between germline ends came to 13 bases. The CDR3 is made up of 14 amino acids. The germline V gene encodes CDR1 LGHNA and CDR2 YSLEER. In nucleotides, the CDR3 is TGCGCCAGCAGCCGGGGGCTGCGGGTCTACGAGCAGTACTTC. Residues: CASSRGLRVYEQYF.

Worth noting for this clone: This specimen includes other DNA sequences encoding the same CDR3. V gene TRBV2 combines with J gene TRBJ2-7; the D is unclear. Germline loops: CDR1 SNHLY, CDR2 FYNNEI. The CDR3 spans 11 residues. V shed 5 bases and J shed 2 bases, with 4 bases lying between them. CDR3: CASSPAYEQYF. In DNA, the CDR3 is TGTGCCAGCAGTCCGGCCTACGAGCAGTACTTC.

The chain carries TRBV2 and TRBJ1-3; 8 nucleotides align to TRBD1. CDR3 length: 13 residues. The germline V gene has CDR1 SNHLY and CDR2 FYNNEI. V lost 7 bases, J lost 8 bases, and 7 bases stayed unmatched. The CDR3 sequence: CASTGDRGDTIYF. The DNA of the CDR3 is TGTGCCAGCACGGGAGACAGGGGTGACACCATATATTTT.

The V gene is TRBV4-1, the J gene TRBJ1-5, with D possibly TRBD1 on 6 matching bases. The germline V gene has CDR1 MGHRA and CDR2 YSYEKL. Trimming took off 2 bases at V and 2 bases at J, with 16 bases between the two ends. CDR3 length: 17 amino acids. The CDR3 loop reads CASSQTEGGPGNQPQHF. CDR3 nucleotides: TGCGCCAGCAGCCAAACGGAGGGGGGGCCTGGCAATCAGCCCCAGCATTTT.

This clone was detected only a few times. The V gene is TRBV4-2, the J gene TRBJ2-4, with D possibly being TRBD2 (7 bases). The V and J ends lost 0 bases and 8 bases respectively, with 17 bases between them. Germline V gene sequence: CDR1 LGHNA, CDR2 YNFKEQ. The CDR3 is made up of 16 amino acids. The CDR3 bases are TGTGCCAGCAGCCAAGAGGTGGTTGGGGGGGCGGACATTCAGTACTTC. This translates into CASSQEVVGGADIQYF.

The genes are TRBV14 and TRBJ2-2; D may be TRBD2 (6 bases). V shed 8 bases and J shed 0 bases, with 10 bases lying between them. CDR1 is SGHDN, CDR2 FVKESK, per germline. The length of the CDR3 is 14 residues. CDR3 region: CASRAGTNTGELFF. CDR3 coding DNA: TGTGCCAGCCGGGCGGGAACGAACACCGGGGAGCTGTTTTTT.

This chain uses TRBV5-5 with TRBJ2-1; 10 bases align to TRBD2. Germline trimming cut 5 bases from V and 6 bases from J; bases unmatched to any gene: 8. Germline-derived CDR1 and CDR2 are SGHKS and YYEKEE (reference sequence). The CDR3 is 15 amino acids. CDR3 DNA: TGTGCCAGCAGTTACCTAGCGGGGGTTCCCAATGAGCAGTTCTTC. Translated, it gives CASSYLAGVPNEQFF. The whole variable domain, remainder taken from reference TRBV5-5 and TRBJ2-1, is DAGVTQSPTHLIKTRGQQVTLRCSPISGHKSVSWYQQVLGQGPQFIFQYYEKEERGRGNFPDRFSARQFPNYSSELNVNALLLGDSALYLCASSYLAGVPNEQFFGPGTRLTVL.

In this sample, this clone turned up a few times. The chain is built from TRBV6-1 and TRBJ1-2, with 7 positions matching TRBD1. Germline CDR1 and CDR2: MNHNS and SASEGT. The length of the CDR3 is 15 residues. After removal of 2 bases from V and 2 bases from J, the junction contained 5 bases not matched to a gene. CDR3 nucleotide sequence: TGTGCCAGCAGTGAAATCCAGGGGGTAAACTATGGCTACACCTTC. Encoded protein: CASSEIQGVNYGYTF.

DNA for the CDR3: TGTGCCAGCAACCTACCGGGGGAAGTGAACACTGAAGCTTTCTTT. Amino acid sequence: CASNLPGEVNTEAFF. V usage is TRBV6-5 and J usage is TRBJ1-1; possible D gene TRBD1, 5 bases. The CDR3 has 15 residues. The germline gives CDR1 MNHEY, CDR2 SVGAGI. Trimming stripped 7 bases from V and 0 bases from J, with 15 bases between.

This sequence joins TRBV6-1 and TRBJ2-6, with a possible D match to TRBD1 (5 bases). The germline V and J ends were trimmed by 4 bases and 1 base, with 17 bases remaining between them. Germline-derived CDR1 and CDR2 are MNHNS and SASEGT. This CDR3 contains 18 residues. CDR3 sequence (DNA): TGTGCCAGCAGTGGAATAACAGGTTACGAATCTGGGGCCAACGTCCTGACTTTC. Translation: CASSGITGYESGANVLTF.

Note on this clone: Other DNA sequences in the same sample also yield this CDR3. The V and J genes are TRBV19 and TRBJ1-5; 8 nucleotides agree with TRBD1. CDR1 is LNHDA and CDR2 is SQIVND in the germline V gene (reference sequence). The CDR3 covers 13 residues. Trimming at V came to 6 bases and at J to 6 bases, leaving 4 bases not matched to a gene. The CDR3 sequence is CASSGQGGQPQHF. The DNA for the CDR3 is TGTGCCAGTAGCGGACAGGGCGGTCAGCCCCAGCATTTT.

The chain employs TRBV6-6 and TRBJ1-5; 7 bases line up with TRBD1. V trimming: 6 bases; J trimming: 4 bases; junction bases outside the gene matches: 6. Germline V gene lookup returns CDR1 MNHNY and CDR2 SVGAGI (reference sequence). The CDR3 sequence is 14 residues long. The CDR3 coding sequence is TGTGCCAGCAGCGCCGGGACAGCTAATCAGCCCCAGCATTTT. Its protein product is CASSAGTANQPQHF.

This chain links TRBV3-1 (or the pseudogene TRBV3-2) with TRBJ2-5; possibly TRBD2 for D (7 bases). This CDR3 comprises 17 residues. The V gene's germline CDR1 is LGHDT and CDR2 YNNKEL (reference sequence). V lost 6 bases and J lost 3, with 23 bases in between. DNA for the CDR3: TGTGCCAGCAGAGACGAGAGGGGGGGCGCCGGTAAAGAGACCCAGTACTTC. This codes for CASRDERGGAGKETQYF.

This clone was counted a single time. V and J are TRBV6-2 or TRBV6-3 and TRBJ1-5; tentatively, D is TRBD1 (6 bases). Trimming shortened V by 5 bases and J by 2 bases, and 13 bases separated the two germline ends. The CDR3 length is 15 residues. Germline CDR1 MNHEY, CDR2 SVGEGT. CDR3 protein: CASSPRDIGNQPQHF. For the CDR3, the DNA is TGTGCCAGCAGTCCCCGGGACATTGGCAATCAGCCCCAGCATTTT.

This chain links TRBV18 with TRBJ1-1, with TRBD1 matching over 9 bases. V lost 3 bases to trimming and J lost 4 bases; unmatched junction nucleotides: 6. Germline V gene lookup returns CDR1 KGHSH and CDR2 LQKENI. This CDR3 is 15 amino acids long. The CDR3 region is CASSPTGQGPTEAFF. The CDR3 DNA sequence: TGTGCCAGCTCACCCACGGGACAGGGTCCCACTGAAGCTTTCTTT. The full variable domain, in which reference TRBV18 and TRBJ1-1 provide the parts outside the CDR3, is NAGVMQNPRHLVRRRGQEARLRCSPMKGHSHVYWYRQLPEEGLKFMVYLQKENIIDESGMPKERFSAEFPKEGPSILRIQQVVRGDSAAYFCASSPTGQGPTEAFFGQGTRLTVV.

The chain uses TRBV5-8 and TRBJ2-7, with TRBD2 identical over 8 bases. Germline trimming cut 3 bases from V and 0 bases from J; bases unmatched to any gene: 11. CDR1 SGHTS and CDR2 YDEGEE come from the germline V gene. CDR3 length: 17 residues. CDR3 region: CASSSALEAGGSYEQYF. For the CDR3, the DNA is TGTGCCAGCAGCTCGGCCCTTGAGGCGGGGGGCTCCTACGAGCAGTACTTC.

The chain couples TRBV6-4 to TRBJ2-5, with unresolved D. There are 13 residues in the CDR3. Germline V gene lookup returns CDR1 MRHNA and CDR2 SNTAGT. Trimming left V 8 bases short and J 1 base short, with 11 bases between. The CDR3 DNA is TGTGCCAGCGCCCGACTCAGCCAAGAGACCCAGTACTTC. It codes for CASARLSQETQYF.

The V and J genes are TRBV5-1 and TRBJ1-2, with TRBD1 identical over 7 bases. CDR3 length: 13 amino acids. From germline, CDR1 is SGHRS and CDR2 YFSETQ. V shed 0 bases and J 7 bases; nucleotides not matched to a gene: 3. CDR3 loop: CASSLGSGGGYTF. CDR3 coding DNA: TGCGCCAGCAGCTTGGGGTCAGGGGGTGGCTACACCTTC.

The CDR3 DNA reads as TGTGCCAGCAGTGAATGGGACACTAAAGAGACCCAGTACTTC. Residues: CASSEWDTKETQYF. This sequence joins TRBV25-1 and TRBJ2-5, with D tentatively TRBD1 (6 bases). CDR1 is MGHDK, CDR2 SYGVNS, per germline. V shed 1 base and J shed 3 bases, with 9 bases lying between them. The CDR3 totals 14 residues.

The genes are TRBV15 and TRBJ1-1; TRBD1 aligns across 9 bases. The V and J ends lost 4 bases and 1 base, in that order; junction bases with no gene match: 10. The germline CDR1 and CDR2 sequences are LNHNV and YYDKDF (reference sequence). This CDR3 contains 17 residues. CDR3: CATSTTVWDRANTEAFF. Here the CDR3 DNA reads TGTGCCACCAGCACGACGGTGTGGGACAGGGCGAACACTGAAGCTTTCTTT.

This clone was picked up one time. CDR3 sequence (DNA): TGTGCCAGCACCATATCACATAGTGGGCGCGGAAACACCATATATTTT. Translation: CASTISHSGRGNTIYF. The J gene is TRBJ1-3, the V gene TRBV5-6; D is unresolved. Per germline, CDR1 SGHDT and CDR2 YYEEEE. Between the trimmed V and J ends, which lost 6 bases and 4 bases, there was a span of 20 bases. There are 16 residues in the CDR3. The entire variable domain, with the rest obtained from reference TRBV5-6 and TRBJ1-3, is as follows: DAGVTQSPTHLIKTRGQQVTLRCSPKSGHDTVSWYQQALGQGPQFIFQYYEEEERQRGNFPDRFSGHQFPNYSSELNVNALLLGDSALYLCASTISHSGRGNTIYFGEGSWLTVV.

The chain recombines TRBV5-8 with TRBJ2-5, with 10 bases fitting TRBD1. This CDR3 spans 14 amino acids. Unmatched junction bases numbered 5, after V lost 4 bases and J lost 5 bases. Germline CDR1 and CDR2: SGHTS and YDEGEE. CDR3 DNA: TGTGCCAGCAGCCCGGGACAGGGGACGGAGACCCAGTACTTC. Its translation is CASSPGQGTETQYF.

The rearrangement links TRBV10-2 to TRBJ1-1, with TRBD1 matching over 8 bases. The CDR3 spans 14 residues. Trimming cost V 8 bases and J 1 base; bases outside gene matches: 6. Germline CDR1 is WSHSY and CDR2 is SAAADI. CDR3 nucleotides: TGCGCCAGCCGACAGGGGCCATCGAACACTGAAGCTTTCTTT. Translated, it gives CASRQGPSNTEAFF.

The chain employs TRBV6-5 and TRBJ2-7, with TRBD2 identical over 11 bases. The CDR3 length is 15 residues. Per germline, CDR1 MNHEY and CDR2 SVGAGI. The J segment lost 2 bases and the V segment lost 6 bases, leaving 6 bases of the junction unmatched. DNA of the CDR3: TGTGCCAGCAGAGCTAGCGGGAGGCCCCCCTACGAGCAGTACTTC. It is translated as CASRASGRPPYEQYF.

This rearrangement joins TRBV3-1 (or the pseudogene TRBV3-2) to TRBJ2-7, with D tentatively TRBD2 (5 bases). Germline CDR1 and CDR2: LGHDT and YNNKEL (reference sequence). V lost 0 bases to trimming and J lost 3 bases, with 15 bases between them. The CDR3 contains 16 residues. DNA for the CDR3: TGTGCCAGCAGCCAAGAACTCTCGCGGGCTGACTACGAGCAGTACTTC. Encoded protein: CASSQELSRADYEQYF.

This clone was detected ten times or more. CDR3 sequence reads: CASSPNPGSSNQPQHF. In nucleotides, the CDR3 is TGCGCCAGCAGCCCAAACCCGGGGAGCAGCAATCAGCCCCAGCATTTT. The chain combines TRBV4-1 with TRBJ1-5, with D hard to call. The CDR3 has 16 amino acids. Germline V CDR1 and CDR2: MGHRA, YSYEKL. Trimming removed 4 bases from V and 1 base from J, with 14 bases in between.

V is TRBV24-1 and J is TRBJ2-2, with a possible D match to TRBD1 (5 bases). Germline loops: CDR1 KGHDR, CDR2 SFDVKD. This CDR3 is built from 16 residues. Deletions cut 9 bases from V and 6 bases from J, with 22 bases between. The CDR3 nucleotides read TGTGCCACCTCAAAGTCGTCAGGGTTTCGGGCCGGGGAGCTGTTTTTT. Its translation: CATSKSSGFRAGELFF.